This T cell receptor beta chain was obtained from a study of control samples from healthy donors and cancer patients. TCRdb keeps only in-frame clones here, not all; method: immunoSEQ multiplex PCR. Seen here are tens of thousands of clones, around nine tenths observed once, and the top ten hold roughly 6.7%. The TCR was taken from a man aged 50 to 59 in good health. Sequences were obtained from blood.

CDR3 loop: CASSQDSSGGPGELFF. The CDR3 DNA reads as TGTGCCAGCAGCCAAGATTCTAGCGGGGGGCCCGGGGAGCTGTTTTTT. The chain couples TRBV3-1 (or the pseudogene TRBV3-2) to TRBJ2-2; TRBD2 matches at 11 bases. Germline V gives CDR1 LGHDT, CDR2 YNNKEL (reference sequence). CDR3 length: 16 amino acids. After removal of 0 bases from V and 6 bases from J, the junction contained 3 bases not matched to a gene.